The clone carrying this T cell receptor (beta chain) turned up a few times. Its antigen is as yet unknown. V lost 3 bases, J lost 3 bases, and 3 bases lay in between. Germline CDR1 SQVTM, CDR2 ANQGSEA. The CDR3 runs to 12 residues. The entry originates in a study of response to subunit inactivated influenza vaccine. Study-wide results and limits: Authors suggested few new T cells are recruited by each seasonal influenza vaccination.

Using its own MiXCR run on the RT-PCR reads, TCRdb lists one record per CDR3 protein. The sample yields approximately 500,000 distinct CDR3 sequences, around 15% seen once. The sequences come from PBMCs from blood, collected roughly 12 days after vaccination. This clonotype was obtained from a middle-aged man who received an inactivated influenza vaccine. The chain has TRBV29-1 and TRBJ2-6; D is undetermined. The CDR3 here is CSVEGGANVLTF. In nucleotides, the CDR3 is TGCAGCGTTGAGGGTGGGGCCAACGTCCTGACTTTC.